The 12 T cell receptor beta chains listed next were all sequenced from one sample in a study of blood T cell repertoires in COVID-19. Clones were read by immunoSEQ multiplex PCR, and TCRdb kept only the in-frame ones, dropping some. The profile covers some 19,000 clones, with around 86% appearing a single time and roughly 17% taken by the ten largest. Sequenced material: peripheral blood. Source of these receptors: a man aged 65-85 years with acute or convalescent COVID-19.

This chain joins TRBV10-1 and TRBJ1-5; 10 bases match TRBD1. The germline V gene has CDR1 WNHNN and CDR2 SYGVQD (reference sequence). The CDR3 runs to 16 residues. J gave up 3 bases and V 9 bases, and 11 bases lay outside the gene matches. The CDR3 loop is CARRNRTGGNNQPQHF. In nucleotides, the CDR3 is TGCGCCAGAAGAAACCGGACAGGGGGGAACAATCAGCCCCAGCATTTT.

The V call is TRBV4-3, the J call TRBJ2-1; TRBD2 matches 13 bases. V lost 3 bases, J lost 7 bases, and 6 bases stayed unmatched. CDR3 length: 16 residues. Germline CDR1 and CDR2: LGHNA and YSLEER. For the CDR3, the DNA is TGCGCCAGCAGCCAGCACCCGACTAGCGGGAGGAATGAGCAGTTCTTC. Its translation: CASSQHPTSGRNEQFF.

The chain has TRBV29-1 and TRBJ1-6; no firm D call. The CDR3 is made up of 13 amino acids. CDR1 and CDR2 from the germline V gene are SQVTM and ANQGSEA. V lost 4 bases to trimming and J lost 9 bases, with 13 bases between them. For the CDR3, the DNA is TGCAGCGTTGCAGGTCTGGGAGGTTCACCCCTCCACTTT. Translation gives CSVAGLGGSPLHF.

The CDR3: CASSLVGTAQETQYF. CDR3 bases: TGTGCCAGCAGCTTGGTCGGGACAGCCCAAGAGACCCAGTACTTC. The chain recombines TRBV5-5 with TRBJ2-5; 7 bases are a match to TRBD1. Germline V gene data show CDR1 as SGHKS and CDR2 as YYEKEE (reference sequence). CDR3 length: 15 residues. V lost 0 bases to trimming and J lost 1 base; unmatched junction nucleotides: 3.

This clone is classed as medium-sized. At one boundary the junction diverges from the germline segment, which might be a read error. Different DNA sequences within this sample yield the same CDR3. The rearrangement joins TRBV9 to TRBJ2-5; weak D call: TRBD2 (7 bases). The CDR3 runs to 15 residues. The V gene's germline CDR1 is SGDLS and CDR2 YYNGEE. The DNA for the CDR3 is TGCGCCAGCCGCGGAGGGGGGGGGCCCCAAGAGACCCAGTACTTC. Its translation is CASRGGGGPQETQYF.

This chain joins TRBV5-4 and TRBJ2-3; D is uncertain. Germline V lookup: CDR1 SGHNT, CDR2 YYREEE (reference sequence). V shed 0 bases and J shed 5 bases, with 10 bases lying between them. The CDR3 extends over 14 amino acids. The DNA for the CDR3 is TGTGCCAGCAGCTTGGCGGTAATGAAAGATACGCAGTATTTT. Encoded protein: CASSLAVMKDTQYF.

The chain recombines TRBV6-2 or TRBV6-3 with TRBJ1-1; tentatively, D is TRBD1 (6 bases). The V end lost 4 bases, the J end lost 0 bases, and 12 bases lay between the germline ends. CDR1 MNHEY and CDR2 SVGEGT come from the germline V gene. The CDR3 has 15 amino acids. The CDR3 sequence is CASSLAGALNTEAFF. Written as DNA, the CDR3 is TGTGCCAGCAGTTTAGCAGGGGCTCTGAACACTGAAGCTTTCTTT.

The V gene is TRBV5-1, the J gene TRBJ2-1; TRBD2 aligns across 12 bases. The ends lost 7 bases at V and 6 bases at J; junction bases unmatched: 8. This CDR3 region has 15 residues. Per the germline V gene, CDR1 is SGHRS and CDR2 is YFSETQ. CDR3 sequence: CASGWASGRGNEQFF. For the CDR3, the DNA is TGCGCCAGCGGATGGGCTAGCGGGAGGGGCAATGAGCAGTTCTTC.

V usage is TRBV7-2 and J usage is TRBJ2-7, with D possibly matching TRBD1 (6 bases). Germline values: CDR1 SGHTA, CDR2 FQGNSA. The CDR3 sequence is 14 residues long. The V gene lost 7 bases and the J gene lost 4 bases, with 17 bases spanning the gap. This CDR3 reads CASKTLGGVYEQYF. The CDR3 nucleotides read TGTGCCAGCAAGACCTTAGGGGGAGTTTACGAGCAGTACTTC.

The CDR3, as DNA: TGTGCCAGCAGCCTGAAGCGGCCCTCCTACAATGAGCAGTTCTTC. Protein product: CASSLKRPSYNEQFF. This chain links TRBV5-4 with TRBJ2-1, with TRBD2 as a possible D gene (5 bases). CDR3 length equals 15 residues. Looked up from germline, CDR1 is SGHNT and CDR2 is YYREEE (reference sequence). V was shortened by 4 bases and J by 0 bases, with 11 bases between the two germline ends.

The chain recombines TRBV19 with TRBJ2-5; 11 nucleotides match TRBD2. CDR1 LNHDA and CDR2 SQIVND come from the germline V gene (reference sequence). The CDR3 is 15 residues long. J was trimmed by 0 bases and V by 9 bases; bases with no gene match: 6. The CDR3: CASGTSGGNQETQYF. The CDR3 bases are TGTGCCAGCGGCACTAGCGGGGGTAACCAAGAGACCCAGTACTTC. The full variable domain, in which reference TRBV19 and TRBJ2-5 provide the parts outside the CDR3, is DGGITQSPKYLFRKEGQNVTLSCEQNLNHDAMYWYRQDPGQGLRLIYYSQIVNDFQKGDIAEGYSVSREKKESFPLTVTSAQKNPTAFYLCASGTSGGNQETQYFGPGTRLLVL.

The chain carries TRBV19 and TRBJ2-4; weak D call: TRBD2 (6 bases). The germline V gene has CDR1 LNHDA and CDR2 SQIVND (reference sequence). The V gene lost 3 bases and the J gene lost 7 bases, with 13 bases spanning the gap. This CDR3 is built from 14 residues. CDR3 sequence (DNA): TGTGCCAGTAGTATCGGGGGAGGCGCCAACATTCAGTACTTC. This codes for CASSIGGGANIQYF.